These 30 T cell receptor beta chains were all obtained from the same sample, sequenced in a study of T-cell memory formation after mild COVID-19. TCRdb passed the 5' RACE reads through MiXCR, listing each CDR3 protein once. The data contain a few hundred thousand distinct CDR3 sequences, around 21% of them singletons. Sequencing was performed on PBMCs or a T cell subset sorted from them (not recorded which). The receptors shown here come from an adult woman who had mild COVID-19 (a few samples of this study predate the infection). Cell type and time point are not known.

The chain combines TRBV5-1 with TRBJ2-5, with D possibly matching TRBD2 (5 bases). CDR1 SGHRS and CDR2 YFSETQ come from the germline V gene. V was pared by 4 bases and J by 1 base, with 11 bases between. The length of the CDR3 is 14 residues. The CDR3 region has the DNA TGCGCCAGCAGCCCGGCAGCGGTCCAAGAGACCCAGTACTTC. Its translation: CASSPAAVQETQYF.

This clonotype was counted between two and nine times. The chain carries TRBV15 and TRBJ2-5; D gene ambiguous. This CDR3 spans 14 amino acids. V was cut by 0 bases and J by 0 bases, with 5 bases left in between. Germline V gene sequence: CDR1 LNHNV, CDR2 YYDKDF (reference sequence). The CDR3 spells CATSRDSNQETQYF. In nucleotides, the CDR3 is TGTGCCACCAGCAGAGATAGCAACCAAGAGACCCAGTACTTC.

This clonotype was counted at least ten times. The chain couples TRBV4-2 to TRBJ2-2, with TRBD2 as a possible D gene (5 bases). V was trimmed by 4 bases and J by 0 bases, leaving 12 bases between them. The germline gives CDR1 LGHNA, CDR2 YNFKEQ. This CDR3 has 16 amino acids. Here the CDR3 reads CASSPSSGANTGELFF. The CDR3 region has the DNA TGTGCCAGCAGCCCCTCCTCCGGGGCGAACACCGGGGAGCTGTTTTTT.

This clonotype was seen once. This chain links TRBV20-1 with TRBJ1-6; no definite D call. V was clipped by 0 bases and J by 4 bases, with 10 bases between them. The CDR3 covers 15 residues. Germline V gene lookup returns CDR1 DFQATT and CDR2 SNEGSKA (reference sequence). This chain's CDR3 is CSARDPSEYNSPLHF. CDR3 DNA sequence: TGCAGTGCTAGAGACCCCTCAGAGTATAATTCACCCCTCCACTTT.

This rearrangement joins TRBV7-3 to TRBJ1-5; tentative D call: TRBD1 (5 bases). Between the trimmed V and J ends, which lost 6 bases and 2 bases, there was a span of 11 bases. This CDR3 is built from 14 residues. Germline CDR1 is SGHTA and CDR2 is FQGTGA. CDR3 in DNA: TGTGCCAGCAGTCAAGCCAGGGGCAATCAGCCCCAGCATTTT. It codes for CASSQARGNQPQHF.

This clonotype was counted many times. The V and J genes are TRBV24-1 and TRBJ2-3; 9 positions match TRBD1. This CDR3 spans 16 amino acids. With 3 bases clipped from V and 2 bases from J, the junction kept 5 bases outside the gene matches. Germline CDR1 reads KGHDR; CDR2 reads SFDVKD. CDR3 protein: CATSDPDRGNTDTQYF. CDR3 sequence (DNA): TGTGCCACCAGTGATCCCGACAGGGGGAACACAGATACGCAGTATTTT.

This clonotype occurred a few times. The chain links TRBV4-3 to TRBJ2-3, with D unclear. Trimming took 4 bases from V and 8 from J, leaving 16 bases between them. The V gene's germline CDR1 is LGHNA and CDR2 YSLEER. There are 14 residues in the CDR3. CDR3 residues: CASSPGPGGGTQYF. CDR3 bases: TGCGCCAGCAGCCCCGGGCCCGGTGGTGGTACGCAGTATTTT.

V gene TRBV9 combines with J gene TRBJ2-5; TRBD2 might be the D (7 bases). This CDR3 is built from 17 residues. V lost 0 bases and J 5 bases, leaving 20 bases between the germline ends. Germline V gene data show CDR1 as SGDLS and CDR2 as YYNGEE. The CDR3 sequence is CASSVGGGASAIETQYF. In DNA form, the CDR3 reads TGTGCCAGCAGCGTAGGAGGGGGGGCGTCCGCAATCGAGACCCAGTACTTC.

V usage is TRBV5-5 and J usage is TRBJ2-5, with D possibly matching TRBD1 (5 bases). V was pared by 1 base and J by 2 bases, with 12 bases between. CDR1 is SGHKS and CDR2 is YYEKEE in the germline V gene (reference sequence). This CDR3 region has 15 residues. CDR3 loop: CASSLRGGTQETQYF. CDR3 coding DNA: TGTGCCAGCAGCTTGAGGGGCGGAACGCAAGAGACCCAGTACTTC.

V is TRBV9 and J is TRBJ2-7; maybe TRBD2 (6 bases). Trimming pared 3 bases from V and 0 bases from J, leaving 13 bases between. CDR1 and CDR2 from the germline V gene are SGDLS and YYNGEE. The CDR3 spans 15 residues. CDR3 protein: CASSEGTSSSYEQYF. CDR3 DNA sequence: TGTGCCAGCAGCGAGGGGACTTCTAGCTCCTACGAGCAGTACTTC.

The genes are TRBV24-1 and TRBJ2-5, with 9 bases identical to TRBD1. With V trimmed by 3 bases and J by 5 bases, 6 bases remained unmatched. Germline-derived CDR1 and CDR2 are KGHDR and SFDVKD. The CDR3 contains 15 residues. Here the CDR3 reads CATSDTGGVHETQYF. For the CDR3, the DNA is TGTGCCACCAGTGATACAGGGGGCGTCCACGAGACCCAGTACTTC.

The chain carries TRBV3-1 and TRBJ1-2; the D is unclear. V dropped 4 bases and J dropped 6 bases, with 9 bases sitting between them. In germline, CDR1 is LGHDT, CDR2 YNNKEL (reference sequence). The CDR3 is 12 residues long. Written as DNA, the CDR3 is TGTGCCAGCAGCCTGGCACGCCATGGCTACACCTTC. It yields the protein CASSLARHGYTF.

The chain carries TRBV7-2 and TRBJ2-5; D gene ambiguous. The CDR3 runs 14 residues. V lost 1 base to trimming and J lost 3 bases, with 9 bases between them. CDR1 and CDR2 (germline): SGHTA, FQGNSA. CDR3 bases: TGTGCCAGCAGCTTAGTGATTCGGGAAGAGACCCAGTACTTC. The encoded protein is CASSLVIREETQYF.

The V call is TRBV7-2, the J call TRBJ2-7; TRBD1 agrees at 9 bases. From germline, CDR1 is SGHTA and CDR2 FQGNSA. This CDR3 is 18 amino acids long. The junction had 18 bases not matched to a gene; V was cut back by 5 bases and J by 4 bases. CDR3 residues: CASSPGTGPRSIQYEQYF. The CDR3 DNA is TGTGCCAGCAGCCCTGGGACAGGGCCCCGCTCGATACAATACGAGCAGTACTTC.

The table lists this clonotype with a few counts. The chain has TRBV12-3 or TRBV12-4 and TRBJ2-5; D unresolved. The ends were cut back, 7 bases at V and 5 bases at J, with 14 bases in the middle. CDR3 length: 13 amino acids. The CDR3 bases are TGTGCCAGCATGGCTCGGGTTGGCGAGACCCAGTACTTC. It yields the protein CASMARVGETQYF.

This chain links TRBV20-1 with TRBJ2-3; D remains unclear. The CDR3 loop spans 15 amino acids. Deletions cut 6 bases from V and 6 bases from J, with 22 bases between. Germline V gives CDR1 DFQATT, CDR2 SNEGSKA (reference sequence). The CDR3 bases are TGCAGTGCGCTAGTTTTGACGGCGCCGTCCGATACGCAGTATTTT. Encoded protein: CSALVLTAPSDTQYF.

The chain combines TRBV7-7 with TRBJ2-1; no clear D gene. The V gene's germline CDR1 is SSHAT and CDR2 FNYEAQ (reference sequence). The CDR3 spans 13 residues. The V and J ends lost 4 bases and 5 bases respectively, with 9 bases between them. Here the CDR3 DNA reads TGTGCCAGCAGCTCCTATATAGACAATGAGCAGTTCTTC. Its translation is CASSSYIDNEQFF.

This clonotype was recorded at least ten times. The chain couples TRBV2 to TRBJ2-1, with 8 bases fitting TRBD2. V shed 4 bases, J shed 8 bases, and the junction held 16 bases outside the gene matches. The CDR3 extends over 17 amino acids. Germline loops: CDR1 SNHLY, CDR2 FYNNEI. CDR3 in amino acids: CASSVKAVGLVRHEQFF. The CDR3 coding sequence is TGTGCCAGCAGTGTTAAAGCTGTGGGACTAGTAAGGCATGAGCAGTTCTTC.

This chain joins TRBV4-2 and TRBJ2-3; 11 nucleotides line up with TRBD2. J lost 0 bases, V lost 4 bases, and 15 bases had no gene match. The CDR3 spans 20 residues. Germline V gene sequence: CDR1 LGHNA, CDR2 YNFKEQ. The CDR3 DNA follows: TGTGCCAGCAGCCTCCACCCTAGCGGGGGGTCTCCTTCTAGCACAGATACGCAGTATTTT. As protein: CASSLHPSGGSPSSTDTQYF.

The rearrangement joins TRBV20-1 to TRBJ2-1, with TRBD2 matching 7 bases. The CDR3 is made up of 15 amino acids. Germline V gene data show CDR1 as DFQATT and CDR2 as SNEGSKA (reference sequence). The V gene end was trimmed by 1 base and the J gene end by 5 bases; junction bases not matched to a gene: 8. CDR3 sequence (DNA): TGCAGTGCTAGAGGTGGGAGGGCCAAAAACAATGAGCAGTTCTTC. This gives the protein CSARGGRAKNNEQFF.

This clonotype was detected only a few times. CDR3 sequence reads: CASSLDYQRTYNEQFF. Here the CDR3 DNA reads TGTGCCAGCAGCTTAGACTATCAGCGGACCTACAATGAGCAGTTCTTC. The V and J genes are TRBV11-1 and TRBJ2-1; possibly TRBD2 for D (5 bases). This CDR3 is 16 amino acids long. V was pared by 1 base and J by 2 bases, with 12 bases between. In germline, CDR1 is SGHAT, CDR2 FQDESV (reference sequence). Complete variable domain (other parts from reference TRBV11-1 and TRBJ2-1): EAEVAQSPRYKITEKSQAVAFWCDPISGHATLYWYRQILGQGPELLVQFQDESVVDDSQLPKDRFSAERLKGVDSTLKIQPAELGDSAMYLCASSLDYQRTYNEQFFGPGTRLTVL.

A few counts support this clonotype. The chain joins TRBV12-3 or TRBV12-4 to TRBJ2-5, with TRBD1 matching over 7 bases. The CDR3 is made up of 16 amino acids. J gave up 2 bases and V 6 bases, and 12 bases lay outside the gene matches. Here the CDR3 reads CASSPGGQIRQETQYF. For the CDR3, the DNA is TGTGCCAGCAGCCCAGGGGGACAGATTCGGCAAGAGACCCAGTACTTC.

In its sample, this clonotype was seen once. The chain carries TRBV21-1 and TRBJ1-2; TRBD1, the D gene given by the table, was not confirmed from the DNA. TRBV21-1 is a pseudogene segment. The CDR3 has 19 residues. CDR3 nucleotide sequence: TGTGCCAGCAGCAAAGCAACTCACCCAAGGGGGGGATACAACTATGGCTACACCTTC. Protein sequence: CASSKATHPRGGYNYGYTF.

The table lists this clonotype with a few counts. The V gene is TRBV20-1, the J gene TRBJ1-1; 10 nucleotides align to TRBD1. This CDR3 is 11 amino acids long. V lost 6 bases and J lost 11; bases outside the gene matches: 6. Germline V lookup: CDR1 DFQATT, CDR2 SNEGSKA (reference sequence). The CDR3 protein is CSAPDRGSAFF. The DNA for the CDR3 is TGCAGTGCCCCGGACAGGGGGAGCGCTTTCTTT.

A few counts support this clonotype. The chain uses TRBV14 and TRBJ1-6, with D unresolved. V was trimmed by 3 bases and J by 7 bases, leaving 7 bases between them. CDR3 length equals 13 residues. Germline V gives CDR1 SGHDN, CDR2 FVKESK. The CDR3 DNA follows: TGTGCCAGCAGCCAGTCGGGGAATTCACCCCTCCACTTT. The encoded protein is CASSQSGNSPLHF.

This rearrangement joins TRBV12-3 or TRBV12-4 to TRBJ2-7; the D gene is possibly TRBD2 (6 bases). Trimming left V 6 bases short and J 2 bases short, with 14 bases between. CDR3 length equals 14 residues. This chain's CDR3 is CASRLRDSPYEQYF. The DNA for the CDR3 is TGTGCCAGCAGGCTCCGGGACTCCCCCTACGAGCAGTACTTC.

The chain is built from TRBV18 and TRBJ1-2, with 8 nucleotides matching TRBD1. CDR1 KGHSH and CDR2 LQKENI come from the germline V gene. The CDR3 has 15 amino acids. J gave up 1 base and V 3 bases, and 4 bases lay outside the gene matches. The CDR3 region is CASSPQTGDNYGYTF. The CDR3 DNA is TGTGCCAGCTCACCCCAGACAGGGGATAACTATGGCTACACCTTC. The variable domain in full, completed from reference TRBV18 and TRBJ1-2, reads NAGVMQNPRHLVRRRGQEARLRCSPMKGHSHVYWYRQLPEEGLKFMVYLQKENIIDESGMPKERFSAEFPKEGPSILRIQQVVRGDSAAYFCASSPQTGDNYGYTFGSGTRLTVV.

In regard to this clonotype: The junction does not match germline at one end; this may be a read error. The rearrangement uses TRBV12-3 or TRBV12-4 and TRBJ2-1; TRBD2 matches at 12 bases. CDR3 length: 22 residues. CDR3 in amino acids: CARSSELAGRLAGGSSSNEQFF. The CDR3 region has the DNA TGTGCCAGAAGTTCGGAGTTAGCCGGTCGTCTAGCGGGAGGGAGTAGTTCGAATGAGCAGTTCTTC.

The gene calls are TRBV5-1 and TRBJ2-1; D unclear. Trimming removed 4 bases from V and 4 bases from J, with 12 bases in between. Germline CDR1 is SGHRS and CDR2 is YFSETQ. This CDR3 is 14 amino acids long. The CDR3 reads CASSPALDYNEQFF. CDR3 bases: TGCGCCAGCAGCCCGGCCCTAGATTACAATGAGCAGTTCTTC. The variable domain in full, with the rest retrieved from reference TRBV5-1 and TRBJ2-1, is KAGVTQTPRYLIKTRGQQVTLSCSPISGHRSVSWYQQTPGQGLQFLFEYFSETQRNKGNFPGRFSGRQFSNSRSEMNVSTLELGDSALYLCASSPALDYNEQFFGPGTRLTVL.

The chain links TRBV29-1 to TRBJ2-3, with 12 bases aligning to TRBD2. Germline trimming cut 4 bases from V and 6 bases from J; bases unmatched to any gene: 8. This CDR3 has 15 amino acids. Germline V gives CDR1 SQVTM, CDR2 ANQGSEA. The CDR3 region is CSVVRLAGGPDTQYF. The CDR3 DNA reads TGCAGCGTTGTGCGGCTAGCGGGAGGGCCGGATACGCAGTATTTT.